This entry concerns a single TCR beta chain. This clone's antigen is unknown. No clone much larger than this one lies a single base away; base qualities are absent. Per the germline V gene, ENHRY is the CDR1 and SYGVKD is the CDR2. The CDR3 measures 12 amino acids from cysteine to phenylalanine. Of the read, only the CDR3 DNA is kept; its 36 bases are in frame from base 1. V and J lose 4 bases and 7 bases, and a span of 10 bases separates them. The immunoSEQ Assay, a bias-controlled multiplex PCR, was used to amplify TCRbeta CDR3 regions from genomic DNA. In the paper's pipeline: Nucleated cell counts per sample were estimated from amplification of reference gene primers within the assay. To quantify the absolute abundance of each unique TCRbeta CDR3 rearrangement, sequence reads were collapsed and filtered. For each sample, productive Simpson clonality was calculated by taking the square root of Simpson's diversity index across productive rearrangements. The table was pulled from immuneACCESS by TCRdb, which kept in-frame rearrangements only. Such tables lose some clones; where checked, under half of the loss comes from unresolved V genes, and the rest has no known cause. V, J and clone size reflect that table, while D and trimming were determined from the DNA. Within this sample are fewer than 200,000 clones, with 70% to 90% of them counted one time only. Together, the top ten hold roughly 2% of the sample.

This sample is drawn from a study of blood T cell repertoires in COVID-19 (dated by TCRdb to about 2020). With regard to the full study: The collaborator samples originated in the United States, Italy and Spain and spanned the acute and convalescent phases of COVID-19. A freely available public database, intended as a resource for researchers studying the immune response to SARS-CoV-2, is where the repertoires were released. Where HLA class I and class II types were available, the types were taken from metadata supplied by the sample provider, not from assay-based typing. Deeply sampled blood TCRbeta repertoires from subjects exposed to, actively infected with, or recovered from COVID-19 were included in the dataset. The material from the prospective study consisted of cDNA or gDNA derived from T cells, B-cell-depleted T cells, or PBMCs. Samples were obtained from the ongoing ImmuneRACE study (first 160 participants) and from 950 to 1,500 subjects provided by 6 global collaborators. A de-identified subject ID, COVID-19 status, age in years and sex were almost always included in the sample metadata.

The paper's findings and limits, for the study overall: The quantity of clinical and demographic metadata differed by source and by participant and was supplied without curation.

Samples from volunteer blood donors who had recovered from COVID-19 were contributed by a second Seattle source. Collaborating institutions collected whole blood in K2EDTA tubes following their own protocols. For TCRbeta analysis, collaborator samples were shipped as frozen whole blood, as isolated PBMCs, or as DNA extracted from either sample type. The chain uses TRBV10-3 and TRBJ1-1; the best D guess is TRBD1, with 5 bases matching. This clonotype was sampled from a man aged 45-65 years who had recovered from COVID-19. Sequencing was carried out using peripheral blood. The CDR3 here reads CAISGGRGEAFF. The bases are TGTGCCATCAGTGGAGGGAGGGGTGAAGCTTTCTTT.